The source of this T cell receptor beta chain is a study of blood T cell repertoires in COVID-19. As for the study in general: Collection of acute and convalescent COVID-19 samples took place in the United States, Italy and Spain. The cDNA or gDNA used as material had been derived from T cells, B-cell-depleted T cells, or PBMCs.

All enrollees were about 18 to 89 years old and from about two dozen US areas. In the authors' methods: Estimation of nucleated cell counts was performed using reference gene primer amplification. Sequencing used immunoSEQ multiplex PCR; TCRdb keeps in-frame clones, though not all of them. V and J calls and clone size follow that table, whereas D and trimming were derived from the DNA. The data hold 120,000 to 150,000 clones, with about 80% observed a single time. CDR1 is KGHSH and CDR2 is LQKENI in the germline V gene. V was pared by 2 bases and J by 5 bases, with 15 bases between. The CDR3 covers 15 residues.

Sequencing was carried out using PBMCs or T cells enriched from blood (not recorded which). The sequence derives from a woman aged 18-30 years who had been exposed to COVID-19. This chain joins TRBV18 and TRBJ1-2; D is undetermined. In nucleotides, the CDR3 is TGTGCCAGCTCACCAGTGACCGACGGGGTGTATGGCTACACCTTC. This encodes CASSPVTDGVYGYTF.